This T cell receptor beta chain was observed in a study of blood T cell repertoires in COVID-19. Across the study: Acute and convalescent COVID-19 samples came from the United States, Italy and Spain. PBMCs, B-cell-depleted T cells, or T cells were the source of the cDNA or gDNA that made up the material.

Authors' data handling: The assay estimated nucleated cells by amplifying reference gene primers. TCRdb's table, derived via immunoSEQ multiplex PCR, lists solely in-frame clones and lacks some. V and J calls and clone size are given by that table; D and trimming were obtained from the DNA. This repertoire shows fewer than 80,000 clones, just under 95% found once; its top ten account for about 5.4%. The ends lost 4 bases at V and 4 bases at J; junction bases unmatched: 13. In germline, CDR1 is SEHNR, CDR2 FQNEAQ (reference sequence). The CDR3 is 17 residues long. This clonotype originated in a human donor in a cohort sampled during active COVID-19. Source material: peripheral blood. The chain employs TRBV7-9 and TRBJ2-1, with TRBD2 matching over 7 bases. The CDR3 region is CASSSPPSSGYYNEQFF. CDR3 DNA sequence: TGTGCCAGCAGCTCACCGCCTTCTAGCGGATATTACAATGAGCAGTTCTTC. Supplemented by reference TRBV7-9 and TRBJ2-1, the full variable domain reads DTGVSQNPRHKITKRGQNVTFRCDPISEHNRLYWYRQTLGQGPEFLTYFQNEAQLEKSRLLSDRFSAERPKGSFSTLEIQRTEQGDSAMYLCASSSPPSSGYYNEQFFGPGTRLTVL.